This T cell receptor (beta chain) was sequenced during a study of T cell clones after liver transplantation. The wider study: TCRbeta sequencing after a pre-transplant mixed lymphocyte reaction identified graft-donor-reactive clones, later tracked in post-transplant blood.

Per germline, CDR1 MDHEN and CDR2 SYDVKM. The CDR3 has 16 residues. Deletions cut 5 bases from V and 2 bases from J, with 18 bases between. TCRdb keeps only in-frame clones here, not all; method: immunoSEQ multiplex PCR. The table lists over 55,000 clones, roughly 70% of them singletons. The J gene is TRBJ1-2, the V gene TRBV28, with D possibly TRBD1 on 6 matching bases. This material consisted of CD4+ T cells from blood, taken at the approximately 15-month timepoint. The receptor's source is a human patient who received a liver transplant. Some T cells here may be from the graft donor. The CDR3 reads CASSTLRQDLNYGYTF. The CDR3 bases are TGTGCCAGCAGTACCTTAAGACAGGACCTAAACTATGGCTACACCTTC.